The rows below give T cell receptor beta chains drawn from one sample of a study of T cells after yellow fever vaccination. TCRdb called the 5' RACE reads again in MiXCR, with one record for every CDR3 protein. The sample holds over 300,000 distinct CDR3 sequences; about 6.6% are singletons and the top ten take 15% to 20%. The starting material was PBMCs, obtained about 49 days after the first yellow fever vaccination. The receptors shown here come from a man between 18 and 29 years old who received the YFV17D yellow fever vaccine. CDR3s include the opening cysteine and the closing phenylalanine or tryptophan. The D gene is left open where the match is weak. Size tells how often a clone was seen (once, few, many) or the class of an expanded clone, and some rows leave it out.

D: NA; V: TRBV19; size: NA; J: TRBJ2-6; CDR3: CASRISGANVLTF; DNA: TGTGCCAGTAGGATCTCTGGGGCCAACGTCCTGACTTTC
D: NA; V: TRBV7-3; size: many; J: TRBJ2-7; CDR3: CASSSLGTAGEQYF; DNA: TGTGCCAGCAGCTCGCTAGGGACGGCGGGCGAGCAGTACTTC
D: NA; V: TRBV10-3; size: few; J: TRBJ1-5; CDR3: CAISDGDQPQHF; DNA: TGTGCCATCAGCGACGGTGATCAGCCCCAGCATTTT
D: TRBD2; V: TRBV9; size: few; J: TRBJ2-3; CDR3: CASGRGGGTDTQYF; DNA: TGTGCCAGCGGTCGGGGGGGGGGCACAGATACGCAGTATTTT
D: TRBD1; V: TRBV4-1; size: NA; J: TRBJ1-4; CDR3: CASSHLLDRAGEKLFF; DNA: TGCGCCAGCAGCCACCTTCTGGACAGGGCCGGTGAAAAACTGTTTTTT
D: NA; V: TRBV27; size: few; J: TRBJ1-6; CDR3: CASSPVGANNSPLHF; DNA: TGTGCCAGCAGTCCAGTAGGGGCCAATAATTCACCCCTCCACTTT
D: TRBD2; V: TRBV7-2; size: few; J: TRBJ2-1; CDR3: CASSLPAGDVNEQFF; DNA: TGTGCCAGCAGCTTGCCAGCGGGGGATGTCAATGAGCAGTTCTTC
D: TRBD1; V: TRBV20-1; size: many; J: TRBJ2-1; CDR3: CSATTGTGGSNEQFF; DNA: TGCAGTGCTACAACCGGGACAGGGGGTTCCAATGAGCAGTTCTTC
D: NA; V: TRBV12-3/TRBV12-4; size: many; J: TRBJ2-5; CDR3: CASGRQPETQYF; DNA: TGTGCCAGCGGGCGGCAGCCCGAGACCCAGTACTTC
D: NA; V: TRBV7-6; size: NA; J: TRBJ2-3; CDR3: CASSLGIGDTDTQYF; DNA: TGTGCCAGCAGCTTAGGGATAGGAGACACAGATACGCAGTATTTT
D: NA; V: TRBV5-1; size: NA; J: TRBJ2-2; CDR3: CASSDGGGELFF; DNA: TGCGCCAGCAGTGACGGTGGCGGGGAGCTGTTTTTT
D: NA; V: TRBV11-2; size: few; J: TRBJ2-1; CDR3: CASSLEGWTDSYNEQFF; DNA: TGTGCCAGCAGCTTAGAAGGGTGGACAGACTCCTACAATGAGCAGTTCTTC
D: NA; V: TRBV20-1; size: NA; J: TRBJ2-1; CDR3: CSASEGNNEQFF; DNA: TGCAGTGCTTCGGAGGGGAACAATGAGCAGTTCTTC
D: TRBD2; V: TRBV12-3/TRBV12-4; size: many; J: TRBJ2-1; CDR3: CASRPSGGNEQFF; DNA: TGTGCCAGCAGACCTAGCGGGGGAAATGAGCAGTTCTTC
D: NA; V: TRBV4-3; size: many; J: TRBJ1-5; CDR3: CASSQDRRQPQHF; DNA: TGCGCCAGCAGCCAAGATAGGAGGCAGCCCCAGCATTTT
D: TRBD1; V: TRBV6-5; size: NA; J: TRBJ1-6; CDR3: CASSWDRDGNSPLHF; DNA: TGTGCCAGCAGTTGGGACAGGGACGGGAATTCACCCCTCCACTTT
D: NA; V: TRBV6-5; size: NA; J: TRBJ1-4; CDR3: CASSYRGGGEKLFF; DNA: TGTGCCAGCAGTTATAGGGGGGGTGGTGAAAAACTGTTTTTT
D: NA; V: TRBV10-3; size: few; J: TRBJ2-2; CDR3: CATIQGPNTGELFF; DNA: TGTGCCACCATACAGGGACCGAACACCGGGGAGCTGTTTTTT